The 3 T cell receptor beta chains in this list originate from one sample, sequenced in a study of T cell responses to AZD1222 COVID-19 vaccine. Assay used: immunoSEQ multiplex PCR; TCRdb lists only in-frame clones, some missing. The table lists 150,000 to 200,000 clones, 80% to 90% of them singletons. Sequenced material: peripheral blood, taken on day 0 of MenACWY control vaccination. These receptor sequences come from an adult in good health.

The genes are TRBV6-5 and TRBJ2-3; tentative D call: TRBD1 (6 bases). V was pared by 7 bases and J by 3 bases, with 11 bases between. Per the germline V gene, CDR1 is MNHEY and CDR2 is SVGAGI. This CDR3 is 13 amino acids long. The DNA of the CDR3 is TGTGCCAGCACTCCGAGGGGGACAGATACGCAGTATTTT. Translated: CASTPRGTDTQYF.

The chain joins TRBV18 to TRBJ1-5, with unresolved D. Germline CDR1 KGHSH, CDR2 LQKENI. V was cut by 4 bases and J by 0 bases, with 13 bases left in between. This CDR3 is built from 16 residues. In DNA, the CDR3 is TGTGCCAGCTCACACGGAAAGGACGATAGCAATCAGCCCCAGCATTTT. Its translation is CASSHGKDDSNQPQHF.

V is TRBV28 and J is TRBJ1-6; 9 bases are shared with TRBD1. This CDR3 contains 14 residues. The junction had 3 bases not matched to a gene; V was cut back by 5 bases and J by 7 bases. From germline, CDR1 is MDHEN and CDR2 SYDVKM. The CDR3 sequence is CASSRTGDNSPLHF. The CDR3 region has the DNA TGTGCCAGCAGTCGGACAGGGGACAATTCACCCCTCCACTTT.